The present entry profiles one TCR beta chain with its context. The antigen is not known. This record belongs to a study of OX40 agonist ivuxolimab in advanced cancers. On the study more broadly: Patients were dosed intravenously with ivuxolimab at 0.01 to 10 mg/kg every 2 weeks. Study-wide findings and caveats: It was not determined which antigens were specifically recognized by the peripheral T cells that had undergone clonal expansion.

Repertoires were generated with immunoSEQ multiplex PCR, while TCRdb's copy carries only in-frame clones and drops some. Altogether around 77,000 clones are present, 85% to 90% being singletons, with the ten largest covering more than 2.5%. The receptor comes from an adult with an advanced solid tumor such as melanoma, head and neck, liver or kidney cancer. Source: CD4+ or CD8+ T cells sorted from blood, taken in a trial of the OX40 agonist ivuxolimab.

CDR3 sequence: CATSRDRSGANVLTF. CDR3 in DNA: TGTGCCACCAGCAGAGACAGATCCGGGGCCAACGTCCTGACTTTC. The chain employs TRBV15 and TRBJ2-6; D is unclear. V lost 0 bases to trimming and J lost 4 bases, with 7 bases between them. Germline V gives CDR1 LNHNV, CDR2 YYDKDF (reference sequence). The CDR3 loop spans 15 amino acids.